The 18 T cell receptor beta chains in this list originate from one sample, sequenced in a study of T cell responses to AZD1222 COVID-19 vaccine. Sequenced by immunoSEQ multiplex PCR; TCRdb stores in-frame clones only, minus some. Of about 140,000 clones listed, approximately 86% are singletons. Sample: peripheral blood, taken 28 days after the second AZD1222 dose. The receptors shown here come from an adult who received the AZD1222 COVID-19 vaccine.

Worth noting for this clone: This sample also contains other DNA sequences that code for the same CDR3. J is TRBJ1-5 and V is TRBV2; D unclear. The CDR3 covers 15 residues. Per germline, CDR1 SNHLY and CDR2 FYNNEI. The V end was cut by 1 base, the J end by 4 bases, with 11 bases between. CDR3 sequence: CASSEGGGSNQPQHF. Written as DNA, the CDR3 is TGTGCCAGCAGTGAAGGTGGAGGATCAAATCAGCCCCAGCATTTT.

With regard to this clone: An end of the junction does not agree with germline; a read error may underlie this. The chain couples TRBV7-2 to TRBJ2-3; TRBD2 is a possible D gene (7 bases). Germline-derived CDR1 and CDR2 are SGHTA and FQGNSA. The CDR3 has 13 amino acids. CDR3 residues: CASSLRGGQQATF. Here the CDR3 DNA reads TGTGCCAGCAGCTTAAGGGGGGGCCAACAGGCGACTTTT. Full variable domain (remainder filled in from reference TRBV7-2 and TRBJ2-3): GAGVSQSPSNKVTEKGKDVELRCDPISGHTALYWYRQSLGQGLEFLIYFQGNSAPDKSGLPSDRFSAERTGGSVSTLTIQRTQQEDSAVYLCASSLRGGQQATFGPGTRLTVL.

This chain uses TRBV2 with TRBJ1-5, with D possibly TRBD1 on 6 matching bases. The V end was cut by 8 bases, the J end by 5 bases, with 19 bases between. CDR1 is SNHLY and CDR2 is FYNNEI in the germline V gene. The CDR3 is 15 residues long. In nucleotides, the CDR3 is TGTGCCAGCTCAGTGAGGGGGGAGGGGTATCAGCCCCAGCATTTT. Its translation is CASSVRGEGYQPQHF.

The rearrangement uses TRBV2 and TRBJ1-1; D is undetermined. Trimming stripped 6 bases from V and 0 bases from J, with 11 bases between. Germline V lookup: CDR1 SNHLY, CDR2 FYNNEI. CDR3 length: 14 amino acids. CDR3 amino acids: CASRVSGLNTEAFF. The CDR3 nucleotides are TGTGCCAGCAGGGTATCGGGGTTGAACACTGAAGCTTTCTTT.

The chain employs TRBV19 and TRBJ1-1; unclear D gene. With 10 bases removed from V and 1 base from J, the gap between germline ends came to 10 bases. The CDR3 runs to 12 residues. Germline CDR1 reads LNHDA; CDR2 reads SQIVND (reference sequence). In DNA, the CDR3 is TGTGCCACCCTATCGGGGAACACTGAAGCTTTCTTT. Its protein is CATLSGNTEAFF.

In its sample, this clone was seen a few times. The chain employs TRBV27 and TRBJ1-1; D might be TRBD1 (6 bases). V lost 5 bases, J lost 5 bases, and 12 bases lay in between. Germline V lookup: CDR1 MNHEY, CDR2 SMNVEV (reference sequence). CDR3 length equals 13 residues. DNA of the CDR3: TGTGCCAGCAGTGTCGGGAGGGGGACTGAAGCTTTCTTT. It is translated as CASSVGRGTEAFF.

This chain joins TRBV18 and TRBJ1-5; possible D gene TRBD1, 6 bases. Germline CDR1 KGHSH, CDR2 LQKENI. The CDR3 contains 16 residues. Between the trimmed V and J ends, which lost 6 bases and 5 bases, there was a span of 20 bases. The CDR3 DNA reads as TGTGCCAGCTCCCCCTCGCAGGGGTTATGGGATCAGCCCCAGCATTTT. As protein: CASSPSQGLWDQPQHF.

The CDR3 here is CASSFGLYGYTF. In DNA form, the CDR3 reads TGTGCCAGCAGCTTCGGGCTCTATGGCTACACCTTC. The rearrangement links TRBV5-4 to TRBJ1-2; D ambiguous. CDR3 length: 12 residues. Trimming stripped 2 bases from V and 4 bases from J, with 6 bases between. Germline V lookup: CDR1 SGHNT, CDR2 YYREEE (reference sequence).

V gene TRBV19 combines with J gene TRBJ2-1; D is uncertain. CDR3 length: 14 residues. The germline gives CDR1 LNHDA, CDR2 SQIVND (reference sequence). The germline V and J ends were trimmed by 4 bases and 5 bases, with 12 bases remaining between them. This CDR3 reads CASSRENPNNEQFF. The CDR3 DNA follows: TGTGCCAGTAGTAGAGAAAACCCGAACAATGAGCAGTTCTTC. Together with reference TRBV19 and TRBJ2-1, the CDR3 gives the full variable domain: DGGITQSPKYLFRKEGQNVTLSCEQNLNHDAMYWYRQDPGQGLRLIYYSQIVNDFQKGDIAEGYSVSREKKESFPLTVTSAQKNPTAFYLCASSRENPNNEQFFGPGTRLTVL.

The CDR3 loop reads CASIPLLETQYF. CDR3 coding DNA: TGTGCCAGCATTCCCCTATTGGAGACCCAGTACTTC. The gene calls are TRBV2 and TRBJ2-5; D unclear. Germline V gene data show CDR1 as SNHLY and CDR2 as FYNNEI. CDR3 length: 12 amino acids. V dropped 7 bases and J dropped 5 bases, with 11 bases sitting between them.

The gene calls are TRBV11-2 and TRBJ2-7; tentatively, D is TRBD1 (6 bases). The CDR3 has 16 amino acids. V lost 1 base and J 3 bases, leaving 16 bases between the germline ends. Germline values: CDR1 SGHAT, CDR2 FQNNGV. DNA of the CDR3: TGTGCCAGCAGCTTAGCAGCGACAGGAAGGGGCTACGAGCAGTACTTC. Its translation is CASSLAATGRGYEQYF.

The rearrangement joins TRBV5-1 to TRBJ1-6, with D tentatively TRBD1 (6 bases). This CDR3 has 15 residues. V was shortened by 4 bases and J by 9 bases, with 17 bases between the two germline ends. Per the germline V gene, CDR1 is SGHRS and CDR2 is YFSETQ. The DNA of the CDR3 is TGCGCCAGCAGCCGAACCCCGGACAGTTCTTCACCCCTCCACTTT. As protein: CASSRTPDSSSPLHF.

CDR3 nucleotides: TGTGCCAGCAGCCAAGGTAGCCCTCGGGCGTTCTTC. Translating gives CASSQGSPRAFF. This sequence joins TRBV11-2 and TRBJ2-1, with D unclear. This CDR3 is built from 12 residues. Per germline, CDR1 SGHAT and CDR2 FQNNGV. V dropped 5 bases and J dropped 15 bases, with 17 bases sitting between them.

J is TRBJ2-1 and V is TRBV3-1 (or the pseudogene TRBV3-2); D not certain. V lost 4 bases and J 9 bases, leaving 10 bases between the germline ends. The CDR3 consists of 12 residues. Germline V gives CDR1 LGHDT, CDR2 YNNKEL (reference sequence). Here the CDR3 reads CASSLTGGEQFF. The CDR3 bases are TGTGCCAGCAGCCTTACCGGCGGTGAGCAGTTCTTC.

J is TRBJ1-6 and V is TRBV3-1 (or the pseudogene TRBV3-2), with D possibly matching TRBD1 (6 bases). Trimming took off 4 bases at V and 10 bases at J, with 17 bases between the two ends. CDR3 length: 15 residues. CDR1 LGHDT and CDR2 YNNKEL come from the germline V gene (reference sequence). The CDR3 sequence is CASSRLGGARSPLHF. The CDR3 DNA is TGTGCCAGCAGCCGATTGGGGGGGGCAAGGTCACCCCTCCACTTT.

The chain recombines TRBV7-8 with TRBJ1-1, with D uncertain. Per the germline V gene, CDR1 is SGHVS and CDR2 is FQNEAQ. The V end was cut by 1 base, the J end by 6 bases, with 12 bases between. There are 14 residues in the CDR3. The CDR3 DNA follows: TGTGCCAGCAGCTTAGATCGGGGAAGGGCTGAAGCTTTCTTT. Its protein is CASSLDRGRAEAFF.

The chain links TRBV5-1 to TRBJ1-3, with 8 nucleotides matching TRBD1. Germline lookup yields CDR1 SGHRS and CDR2 YFSETQ. CDR3 size: 15 residues. V trimming: 0 bases; J trimming: 4 bases; junction bases outside the gene matches: 3. The CDR3 sequence: CASSLGRDRGNTIYF. The CDR3 nucleotides are TGCGCCAGCAGCTTGGGCCGGGACAGGGGAAACACCATATATTTT.

The chain couples TRBV19 to TRBJ2-7; D might be TRBD2 (6 bases). CDR1 LNHDA and CDR2 SQIVND come from the germline V gene (reference sequence). This CDR3 comprises 14 residues. V was clipped by 5 bases and J by 0 bases, with 11 bases between them. The CDR3 sequence is CASSSGVSSYEQYF. CDR3 nucleotide sequence: TGTGCCAGTAGTTCGGGGGTCTCCTCCTACGAGCAGTACTTC.